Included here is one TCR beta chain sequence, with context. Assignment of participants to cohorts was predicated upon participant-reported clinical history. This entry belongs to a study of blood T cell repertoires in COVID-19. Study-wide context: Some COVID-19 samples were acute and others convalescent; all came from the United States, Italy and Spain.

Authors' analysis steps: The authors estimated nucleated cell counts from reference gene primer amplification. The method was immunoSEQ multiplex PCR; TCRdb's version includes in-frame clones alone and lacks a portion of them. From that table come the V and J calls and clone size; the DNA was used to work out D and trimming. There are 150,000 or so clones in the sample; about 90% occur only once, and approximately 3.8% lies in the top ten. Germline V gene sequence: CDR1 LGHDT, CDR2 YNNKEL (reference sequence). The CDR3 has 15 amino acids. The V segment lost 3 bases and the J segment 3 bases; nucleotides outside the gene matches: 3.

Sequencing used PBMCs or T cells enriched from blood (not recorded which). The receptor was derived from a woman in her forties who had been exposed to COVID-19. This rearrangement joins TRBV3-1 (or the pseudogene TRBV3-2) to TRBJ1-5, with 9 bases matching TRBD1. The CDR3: CASSQDRGFNQPQHF. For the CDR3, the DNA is TGTGCCAGCAGCCAGGACAGGGGTTTCAATCAGCCCCAGCATTTT.